The 32 T cell receptor beta chains below all came from one sample that was sequenced in a study of siplizumab effects on memory and regulatory T cells. Sequencing was performed with immunoSEQ multiplex PCR; in TCRdb, only in-frame clones are kept and a portion is missing. The sample consists of more than 90,000 clones, about nine tenths of them appearing once. Sample: non-Treg CD4+ T cells sorted from blood. These receptors were taken from a human donor in good health.

The count of this clone is one. The CDR3 loop reads CAISDGQNYGYTF. The CDR3, as DNA: TGTGCCATCAGTGACGGACAAAACTATGGCTACACCTTC. The V call is TRBV10-3, the J call TRBJ1-2; tentatively, D is TRBD1 (5 bases). In germline, CDR1 is ENHRY, CDR2 SYGVKD. CDR3 size: 13 residues. V gave up 3 bases and J gave up 2 bases, with 7 bases separating them.

The V and J genes are TRBV18 and TRBJ1-5; a weak D match, TRBD1 (6 bases). The CDR3 consists of 16 residues. The germline CDR1 and CDR2 sequences are KGHSH and LQKENI. The ends were cut back, 0 bases at V and 2 bases at J, with 11 bases in the middle. The CDR3 reads CASSPPSGGRNQPQHF. The CDR3 nucleotides read TGTGCCAGCTCACCACCTTCCGGGGGGCGCAATCAGCCCCAGCATTTT. The full variable domain, with the rest looked up from reference TRBV18 and TRBJ1-5, is NAGVMQNPRHLVRRRGQEARLRCSPMKGHSHVYWYRQLPEEGLKFMVYLQKENIIDESGMPKERFSAEFPKEGPSILRIQQVVRGDSAAYFCASSPPSGGRNQPQHFGDGTRLSIL.

A few counts support this clone. V and J are TRBV2 and TRBJ2-7; 11 nucleotides line up with TRBD1. The CDR3 totals 15 residues. J was trimmed by 1 base and V by 7 bases; bases with no gene match: 6. Germline-derived CDR1 and CDR2 are SNHLY and FYNNEI. CDR3 in DNA: TGTGCCAGCAACCAAGGGACAGGGGGTTCCTACGAGCAGTACTTC. Protein: CASNQGTGGSYEQYF.

Points on this clone: Other DNA sequences in the same sample also yield this CDR3. The J gene is TRBJ1-2, the V gene TRBV9; D is ambiguous. Germline-derived CDR1 and CDR2 are SGDLS and YYNGEE. Between the trimmed V and J ends, which lost 0 bases and 8 bases, there was a span of 14 bases. The CDR3 loop spans 14 amino acids. Here the CDR3 reads CASSVGRGSDGYTF. DNA for the CDR3: TGTGCCAGCAGCGTAGGGCGGGGTAGCGACGGCTACACCTTC.

The rearrangement links TRBV11-3 to TRBJ2-7; TRBD2 aligns across 7 bases. Germline V gene lookup returns CDR1 SGHNT and CDR2 YENEEA. After removal of 5 bases from V and 7 bases from J, the junction contained 17 bases not matched to a gene. This CDR3 has 16 amino acids. CDR3 nucleotides: TGTGCCAGCAGCAGGGGATCGGCGGGAGATGCGGGAGAGCAGTACTTC. Its protein is CASSRGSAGDAGEQYF.

The rearrangement links TRBV10-3 to TRBJ2-3, with TRBD2 matching over 11 bases. Germline loops: CDR1 ENHRY, CDR2 SYGVKD. The CDR3 is 14 amino acids. For the CDR3, the DNA is TGTGTCAGCGGGACTAGCGGCCGCACAGATACGCAGTATTTT. It translates to CVSGTSGRTDTQYF.

This clone qualifies as medium-sized. This rearrangement joins TRBV29-1 to TRBJ2-2, with unresolved D. CDR3 length: 14 residues. The V end lost 4 bases, the J end lost 7 bases, and 16 bases lay between the germline ends. The V gene's germline CDR1 is SQVTM and CDR2 ANQGSEA. The DNA of the CDR3 is TGCAGCGTTGGCCTCTCCTTACCGGGCGGGGAGCTGTTTTTT. This codes for CSVGLSLPGGELFF.

This rearrangement joins TRBV7-9 to TRBJ2-1, with TRBD2 matching 11 bases. The CDR3 loop spans 17 amino acids. In germline, CDR1 is SEHNR, CDR2 FQNEAQ (reference sequence). V shed 6 bases, J shed 1 base, and the junction held 8 bases outside the gene matches. The CDR3 region is CASRGTSGSYSYNEQFF. DNA of the CDR3: TGTGCCAGCAGAGGCACTAGCGGGAGCTATTCCTACAATGAGCAGTTCTTC.

The chain uses TRBV21-1 and TRBJ2-3; the table's D call of TRBD2 was not tested on the DNA. TRBV21-1 is a pseudogene segment. The length of the CDR3 is 17 residues. CDR3 sequence reads: CASSKGGTGIGPDTQYF. The CDR3 coding sequence is TGTGCCAGCAGCAAGGGAGGGACCGGAATCGGCCCAGATACGCAGTATTTT.

This chain uses TRBV5-1 with TRBJ2-1; 10 positions match TRBD2. Looked up from germline, CDR1 is SGHRS and CDR2 is YFSETQ. The junction had 4 bases not matched to a gene; V was cut back by 7 bases and J by 6 bases. CDR3 length: 13 amino acids. This chain's CDR3 is CASWLAGANEQFF. The CDR3 nucleotides read TGCGCCAGCTGGCTAGCGGGGGCCAATGAGCAGTTCTTC.

This chain joins TRBV19 and TRBJ1-3; D gene ambiguous. V lost 3 bases, J lost 0 bases, and 9 bases lay in between. Germline V lookup: CDR1 LNHDA, CDR2 SQIVND (reference sequence). The CDR3 length is 15 residues. The CDR3 is CASSIEISSGNTIYF. The CDR3, as DNA: TGTGCCAGTAGTATCGAAATCAGCTCTGGAAACACCATATATTTT.

The rearrangement uses TRBV27 and TRBJ2-7; 10 nucleotides agree with TRBD1. Germline CDR1 and CDR2: MNHEY and SMNVEV (reference sequence). The CDR3 covers 15 residues. Germline trimming cut 4 bases from V and 1 base from J; bases unmatched to any gene: 4. The CDR3 nucleotides are TGTGCCAGCAGTTCCGACAGGGGGCCTTCCTACGAGCAGTACTTC. Amino acids: CASSSDRGPSYEQYF.

V and J are TRBV21-1 and TRBJ2-5; TRBD1, the table's D call, was not compared with the DNA. TRBV21-1 is a pseudogene segment. The CDR3 runs 15 residues. CDR3 sequence (DNA): TGTGCCAGCAGCTGCCAGACAGGGCGGCAAGAGACCCAGTACTTC. As protein: CASSCQTGRQETQYF.

This chain joins TRBV4-1 and TRBJ2-6, with D maybe TRBD1 (5 bases). V was trimmed by 6 bases and J by 2 bases, leaving 8 bases between them. There are 14 residues in the CDR3. Germline CDR1 is MGHRA and CDR2 is YSYEKL. The CDR3 bases are TGCGCCAGCAGAGGCAGGGCTGGGGCCAACGTCCTGACTTTC. Protein product: CASRGRAGANVLTF.

The chain combines TRBV29-1 with TRBJ1-1, with D unresolved. Trimming took 4 bases from V and 0 from J, leaving 18 bases between them. Germline assignment: CDR1 SQVTM and CDR2 ANQGSEA. CDR3 length: 16 residues. The CDR3 loop is CSVAKRDNPMNTEAFF. The CDR3 DNA sequence: TGCAGCGTTGCCAAGAGAGACAACCCCATGAACACTGAAGCTTTCTTT.

This chain connects TRBV14 to TRBJ2-7; D perhaps matches TRBD2 (5 bases). The ends were cut back, 4 bases at V and 1 base at J, with 17 bases in the middle. The CDR3 is 16 amino acids. Per germline, CDR1 SGHDN and CDR2 FVKESK. CDR3: CASSPGRDIRSYEQYF. The CDR3 bases are TGTGCCAGCAGCCCGGGGAGAGACATCAGATCCTACGAGCAGTACTTC.

The J gene is TRBJ2-6, the V gene TRBV28; tentative D call: TRBD1 (5 bases). Germline loops: CDR1 MDHEN, CDR2 SYDVKM. The V and J ends lost 4 bases and 4 bases respectively, with 11 bases between them. CDR3 length: 15 residues. CDR3 DNA: TGTGCCAGCAGTTCAATATACAGGGGGGCCAACGTCCTGACTTTC. Its protein is CASSSIYRGANVLTF.

The chain joins TRBV7-2 to TRBJ2-4; the match to TRBD1 covers 8 bases. With V trimmed by 5 bases and J by 8 bases, 11 bases remained unmatched. Germline loops: CDR1 SGHTA, CDR2 FQGNSA. The CDR3 sequence is 15 residues long. CDR3 loop: CASSAAQGAMYIQYF. As DNA, the CDR3 is TGTGCCAGCAGCGCGGCTCAGGGGGCAATGTACATTCAGTACTTC.

V is TRBV7-2 and J is TRBJ2-1; tentative D call: TRBD2 (5 bases). The CDR3 extends over 15 amino acids. The germline gives CDR1 SGHTA, CDR2 FQGNSA. V gave up 5 bases and J gave up 7 bases, with 18 bases separating them. The CDR3 DNA follows: TGTGCCAGCAGCCCAAGAGGGCTAGCTACAAATGAGCAGTTCTTC. Protein sequence: CASSPRGLATNEQFF.

The chain combines TRBV4-1 with TRBJ2-3; D not certain. V lost 0 bases, J lost 0 bases, and 13 bases lay in between. This CDR3 spans 17 amino acids. The germline V gene encodes CDR1 MGHRA and CDR2 YSYEKL. This CDR3 reads CASSQDFGGASTDTQYF. The CDR3, as DNA: TGCGCCAGCAGCCAAGATTTTGGCGGAGCTAGCACAGATACGCAGTATTTT.

This chain joins TRBV28 and TRBJ2-1; D gene unclear. Germline V CDR1 and CDR2: MDHEN, SYDVKM. V shed 7 bases and J shed 7 bases, with 8 bases lying between them. The CDR3 consists of 11 residues. CDR3 loop: CASIADNEQFF. As DNA, the CDR3 is TGTGCCAGCATTGCCGATAATGAGCAGTTCTTC.

The chain links TRBV7-2 to TRBJ2-1; D perhaps matches TRBD2 (5 bases). V gave up 0 bases and J gave up 9 bases, with 6 bases separating them. Germline assignment: CDR1 SGHTA and CDR2 FQGNSA. CDR3 length: 12 residues. CDR3 bases: TGTGCCAGCAGCTTAGCGGGGAGTGAGCAGTTCTTC. Amino acids: CASSLAGSEQFF.

The genes are TRBV6-5 and TRBJ1-4; D not certain. With 6 bases removed from V and 5 bases from J, the gap between germline ends came to 7 bases. CDR1 is MNHEY, CDR2 SVGAGI, per germline. The CDR3 consists of 12 residues. The CDR3 here is CASRWKNEKLFF. The DNA for the CDR3 is TGTGCCAGCAGGTGGAAGAATGAAAAACTGTTTTTT.

The V and J genes are TRBV7-2 and TRBJ2-7; D call uncertain. From germline, CDR1 is SGHTA and CDR2 FQGNSA. The CDR3 has 14 amino acids. The V end was cut by 4 bases, the J end by 2 bases, with 12 bases between. Written as DNA, the CDR3 is TGTGCCAGCAGCTCGCGGACGGGTACCTACGAGCAGTACTTC. Its protein is CASSSRTGTYEQYF.

As DNA, the CDR3 is TGTGCCAGCCAGGGTGATAGCAATCAGCCCCAGCATTTT. Translated: CASQGDSNQPQHF. The chain has TRBV2 and TRBJ1-5; a weak D match, TRBD1 (5 bases). Germline assignment: CDR1 SNHLY and CDR2 FYNNEI. The CDR3 has 13 amino acids. V was clipped by 8 bases and J by 0 bases, with 8 bases between them. Together with reference TRBV2 and TRBJ1-5, the CDR3 gives the full variable domain: EPEVTQTPSHQVTQMGQEVILRCVPISNHLYFYWYRQILGQKVEFLVSFYNNEISEKSEIFDDQFSVERPDGSNFTLKIRSTKLEDSAMYFCASQGDSNQPQHFGDGTRLSIL.

The chain recombines TRBV18 with TRBJ2-7; D not resolved. Trimming pared 3 bases from V and 0 bases from J, leaving 18 bases between. The CDR3 is 17 residues long. From germline, CDR1 is KGHSH and CDR2 LQKENI. CDR3 loop: CASSPTIRANFSYEQYF. The CDR3 region has the DNA TGTGCCAGCTCACCCACTATCCGGGCCAACTTCTCCTACGAGCAGTACTTC.

The chain couples TRBV5-1 to TRBJ2-2; 8 bases are a match to TRBD2. CDR1 and CDR2 from the germline V gene are SGHRS and YFSETQ. The CDR3 is made up of 15 amino acids. The V segment lost 4 bases and the J segment 3 bases; nucleotides outside the gene matches: 5. CDR3 in amino acids: CASSTGRADTGELFF. The CDR3 coding sequence is TGCGCCAGCAGCACCGGGAGGGCCGACACCGGGGAGCTGTTTTTT.

The chain recombines TRBV15 with TRBJ1-2; D is unclear. In germline, CDR1 is LNHNV, CDR2 YYDKDF (reference sequence). Trimming removed 0 bases from V and 3 bases from J, with 8 bases in between. The CDR3 length is 14 residues. CDR3 loop: CATSRDLADYGYTF. The CDR3 DNA reads as TGTGCCACCAGCAGAGATCTGGCCGACTATGGCTACACCTTC.

The rearrangement links TRBV7-3 to TRBJ2-3; possible D gene TRBD2, 7 bases. V gave up 5 bases and J gave up 3 bases, with 15 bases separating them. The CDR3 consists of 15 residues. CDR1 and CDR2 from the germline V gene are SGHTA and FQGTGA. The CDR3 bases are TGTGCCAGCAGCCCAAGGGGGGGAGGGACAGATACGCAGTATTTT. This sequence encodes CASSPRGGGTDTQYF.

The gene calls are TRBV2 and TRBJ2-1; the match to TRBD2 covers 12 bases. The CDR3 spans 16 residues. Germline V lookup: CDR1 SNHLY, CDR2 FYNNEI. The trim removed 5 bases at V and 0 bases at J, leaving 2 bases unmatched. The CDR3: CASSQGLAGSYNEQFF. In nucleotides, the CDR3 is TGTGCCAGCAGTCAGGGACTAGCGGGCTCCTACAATGAGCAGTTCTTC.

V and J are TRBV6-5 and TRBJ1-3, with a possible D match to TRBD1 (5 bases). Deletions cut 7 bases from V and 0 bases from J, with 13 bases between. Germline-derived CDR1 and CDR2 are MNHEY and SVGAGI. This CDR3 spans 15 amino acids. The CDR3 reads CASKEGPSSGNTIYF. The CDR3 nucleotides read TGTGCCAGCAAGGAGGGGCCCAGCTCTGGAAACACCATATATTTT.

V gene TRBV7-2 combines with J gene TRBJ2-2; D is unclear. The CDR3 is 13 residues long. V was pared by 2 bases and J by 8 bases, with 9 bases between. CDR1 and CDR2 (germline): SGHTA, FQGNSA. CDR3 bases: TGTGCCAGCAGCTTAAGGTCTCGGGGGGAGCTGTTTTTT. Translation gives CASSLRSRGELFF.